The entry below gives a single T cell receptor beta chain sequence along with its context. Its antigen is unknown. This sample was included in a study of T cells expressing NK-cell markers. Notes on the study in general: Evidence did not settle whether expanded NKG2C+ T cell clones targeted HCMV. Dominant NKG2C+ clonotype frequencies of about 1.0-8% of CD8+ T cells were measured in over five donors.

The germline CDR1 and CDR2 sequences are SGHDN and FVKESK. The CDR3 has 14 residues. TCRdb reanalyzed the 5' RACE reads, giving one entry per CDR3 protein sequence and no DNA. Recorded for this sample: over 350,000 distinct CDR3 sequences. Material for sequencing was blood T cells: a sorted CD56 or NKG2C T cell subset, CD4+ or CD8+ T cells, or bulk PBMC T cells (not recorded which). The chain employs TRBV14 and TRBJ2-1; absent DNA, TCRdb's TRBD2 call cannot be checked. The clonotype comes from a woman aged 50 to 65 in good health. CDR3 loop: CASRPEGSYNEQFF.